The source of this T cell receptor (beta chain) is a study of metastatic and nonmetastatic thyroid tumors. Across the study: Blood and tumor or nodule tissue repertoires from malignant and benign thyroid patients were compared.

The CDR3 sequence is 13 residues long. Germline CDR1 and CDR2: MNHEY and SMNVEV (reference sequence). V was trimmed by 6 bases and J by 7 bases, leaving 10 bases between them. Patients had received no treatment of any kind before thyroid surgery. Per the original data handling: The authors used CDR3 differences across clinicopathological groups to build a distant-metastasis classifier for papillary thyroid cancer. TCRdb called clones again from the PCR reads with MiXCR. These V and J calls are TCRdb output, not the study's own analysis. The data hold around 17,000 clones, with 9.5% to 15% observed a single time. By share, this clone counts as medium-sized (0.01 to 0.1%). Its antigen is undetermined. Findings of the study overall: The reported finding was significantly higher TCR beta diversity in malignant thyroid tumors relative to benign nodules, in blood and tumor.

Sequenced: blood. This clonotype was obtained from a female donor with papillary thyroid cancer or a benign thyroid nodule (not recorded which). Some clones in this sample may be carry-over from other donors' samples. This chain connects TRBV27 to TRBJ1-6; D is undetermined. CDR3 residues: CASSIGWNSPLHF. The CDR3 bases are TGTGCCAGCAGCATAGGGTGGAATTCACCCCTCCACTTT.